This TCR beta chain appears in the sequencing data of a study of OX40 agonist ivuxolimab in advanced cancers. Study context: Age averaged around 58 years (range about 20 to 80), and roughly 80% were male. Three patients, one with hepatocellular carcinoma and two with cutaneous melanoma, achieved partial responses.

Blood specimens came from baseline, cycle 4 day 1, and cycle 7 day 1. Measured with immunoSEQ multiplex PCR; TCRdb has only the in-frame clones, and not every one. Seen here are around 150,000 clones, about 93% observed once, and the top ten hold under 1.3%. Study-wide results and caveats: With doses of 0.1 to 3.0 mg/kg, CD4+ and CD8+ blood T cells had undergone clonal expansion by week 6.

A word on this clone: Antigen: not known.

The sample here was CD4+ or CD8+ T cells sorted from blood, taken in a trial of the OX40 agonist ivuxolimab. The source of this sequence is an adult with an advanced solid tumor such as melanoma, head and neck, liver or kidney cancer.

CDR3: CASRLASGSQYEQYF. The CDR3 DNA follows: TGTGCCAGCAGATTGGCTAGCGGGAGTCAGTACGAGCAGTACTTC. The chain joins TRBV7-2 to TRBJ2-7; 10 positions match TRBD2. The J segment lost 4 bases and the V segment lost 6 bases, leaving 9 bases of the junction unmatched. The CDR3 is 15 residues long. Germline assignment: CDR1 SGHTA and CDR2 FQGNSA.